The following is a T cell receptor (beta chain) sequence with its context. Its specificity is unknown. MiXCR, applied by TCRdb to the reads, yields one record per CDR3 protein. The sample contains about 890,000 distinct CDR3 sequences, 25% to 40% of which appear only once. The source of the sample is a study of T cell repertoires in cytomegalovirus infection. V was shortened by 4 bases and J by 2 bases, with 12 bases between the two germline ends. Looked up from germline, CDR1 is SGHTA and CDR2 is FQGTGA. This CDR3 region has 15 residues. This specimen was cultured CD8+ T cells from PBMCs, taken from culture after CMV antigen stimulation. V gene TRBV7-3 combines with J gene TRBJ2-1, with D possibly matching TRBD2 (7 bases). This clonotype originated in a human donor in good health (CMV status not recorded). Some clones in this sample may be carry-over from other donors' samples. The DNA for the CDR3 is TGTGCCAGCAGCTCAGGGGCGGGGGCCTACAATGAGCAGTTCTTC. The encoded protein is CASSSGAGAYNEQFF.